This T cell receptor (beta chain) was sequenced during a study of control samples from healthy donors and cancer patients. The CDR3 has 13 amino acids. V lost 7 bases, J lost 1 base, and 9 bases lay in between. The repertoire was sequenced with immunoSEQ multiplex PCR; TCRdb's copy has only in-frame clones and lacks some. The sample lists 250,000 to 300,000 clones; roughly four fifths were seen once. This chain links TRBV12-3 or TRBV12-4 with TRBJ2-3; no definite D call. The source of this sequence is a woman aged 60-70 years with lung cancer. Material: PBMCs. The CDR3: CASTLRGTDTQYF. CDR3 DNA: TGTGCCAGCACCCTCCGGGGCACAGATACGCAGTATTTT.